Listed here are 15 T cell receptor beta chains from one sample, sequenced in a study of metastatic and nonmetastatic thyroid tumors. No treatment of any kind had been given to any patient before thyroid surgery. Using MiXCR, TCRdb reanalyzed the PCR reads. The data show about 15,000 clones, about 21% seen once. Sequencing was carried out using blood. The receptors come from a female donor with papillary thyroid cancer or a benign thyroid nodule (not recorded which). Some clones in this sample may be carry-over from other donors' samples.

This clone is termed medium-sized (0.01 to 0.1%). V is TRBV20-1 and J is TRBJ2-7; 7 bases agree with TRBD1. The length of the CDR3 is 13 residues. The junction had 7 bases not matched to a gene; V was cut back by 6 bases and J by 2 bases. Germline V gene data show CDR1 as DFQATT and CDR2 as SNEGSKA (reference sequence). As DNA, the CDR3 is TGCAGTGCGAGTAGACAGGGCGCCTACGAGCAGTACTTC. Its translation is CSASRQGAYEQYF.

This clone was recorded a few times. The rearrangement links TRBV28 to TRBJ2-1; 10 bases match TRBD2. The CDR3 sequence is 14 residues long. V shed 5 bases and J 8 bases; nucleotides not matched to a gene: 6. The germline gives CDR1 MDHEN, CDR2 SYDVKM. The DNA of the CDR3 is TGTGCCAGCAGTGCTAGCGGGGGCGGCCATGAGCAGTTCTTC. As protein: CASSASGGGHEQFF.

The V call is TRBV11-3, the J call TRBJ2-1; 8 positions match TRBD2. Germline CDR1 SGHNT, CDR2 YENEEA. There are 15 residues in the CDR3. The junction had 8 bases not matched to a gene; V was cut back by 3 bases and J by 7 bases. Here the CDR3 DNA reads TGTGCCAGCAGCTTCAACCCGGGACTAGGGAATGAGCAGTTCTTC. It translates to CASSFNPGLGNEQFF.

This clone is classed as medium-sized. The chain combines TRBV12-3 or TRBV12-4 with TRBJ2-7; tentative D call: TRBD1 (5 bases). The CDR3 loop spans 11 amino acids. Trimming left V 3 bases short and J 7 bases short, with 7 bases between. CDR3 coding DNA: TGTGCCAGCAGTTTTGCAGGGGAGCAGTACTTC. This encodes CASSFAGEQYF.

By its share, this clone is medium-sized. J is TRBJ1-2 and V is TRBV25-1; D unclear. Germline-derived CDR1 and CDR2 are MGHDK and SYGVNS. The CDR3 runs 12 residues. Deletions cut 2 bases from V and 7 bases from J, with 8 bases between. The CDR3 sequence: CASSEGGGGYTF. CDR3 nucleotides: TGTGCCAGCAGTGAAGGAGGCGGTGGCTACACCTTC.

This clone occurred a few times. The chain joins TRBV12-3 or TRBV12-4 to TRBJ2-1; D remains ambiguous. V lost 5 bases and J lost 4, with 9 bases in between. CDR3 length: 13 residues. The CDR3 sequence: CASSLRRYNEQFF. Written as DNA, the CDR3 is TGTGCCAGCAGTCTCCGTAGGTACAATGAGCAGTTCTTC.

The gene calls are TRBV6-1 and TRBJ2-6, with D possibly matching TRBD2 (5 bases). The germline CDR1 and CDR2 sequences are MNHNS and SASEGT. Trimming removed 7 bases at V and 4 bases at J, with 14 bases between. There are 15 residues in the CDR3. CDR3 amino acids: CASTEAAVGANVLTF. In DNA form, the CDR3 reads TGTGCCAGCACGGAGGCAGCGGTCGGGGCCAACGTCCTGACTTTC.

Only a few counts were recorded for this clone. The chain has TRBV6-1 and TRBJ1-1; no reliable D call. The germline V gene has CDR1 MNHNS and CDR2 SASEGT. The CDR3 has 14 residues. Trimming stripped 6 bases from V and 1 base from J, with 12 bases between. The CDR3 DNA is TGTGCCAGCAGACCTCCCCCAGGGAACACTGAAGCTTTCTTT. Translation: CASRPPPGNTEAFF.

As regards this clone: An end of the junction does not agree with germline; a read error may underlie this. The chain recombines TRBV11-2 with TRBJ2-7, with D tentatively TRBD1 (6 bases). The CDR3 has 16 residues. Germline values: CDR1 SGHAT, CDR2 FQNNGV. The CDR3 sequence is CASSPQSRDTDYEQYF. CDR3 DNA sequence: TGCGCCAGCAGCCCCCAAAGCCGGGACACCGACTACGAGCAGTACTTC. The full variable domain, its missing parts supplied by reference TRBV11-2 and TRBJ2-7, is EAGVAQSPRYKIIEKRQSVAFWCNPISGHATLYWYQQILGQGPKLLIQFQNNGVVDDSQLPKDRFSAERLKGVDSTLKIQPAKLEDSAVYLCASSPQSRDTDYEQYFGPGTRLTVT.

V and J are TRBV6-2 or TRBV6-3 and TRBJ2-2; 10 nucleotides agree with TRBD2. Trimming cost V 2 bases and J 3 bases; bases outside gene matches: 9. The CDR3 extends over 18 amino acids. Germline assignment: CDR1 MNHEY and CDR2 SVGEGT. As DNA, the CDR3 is TGTGCCAGCAGTTACACACCGGGACTAGCGTCAGACACCGGGGAGCTGTTTTTT. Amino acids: CASSYTPGLASDTGELFF.

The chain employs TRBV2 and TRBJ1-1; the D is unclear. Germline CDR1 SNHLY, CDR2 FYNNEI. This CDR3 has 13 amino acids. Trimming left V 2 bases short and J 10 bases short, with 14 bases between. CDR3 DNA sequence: TGTGCCAGCAGTGAATATGGCTCGGGGTTAGCTTTCTTT. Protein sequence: CASSEYGSGLAFF.

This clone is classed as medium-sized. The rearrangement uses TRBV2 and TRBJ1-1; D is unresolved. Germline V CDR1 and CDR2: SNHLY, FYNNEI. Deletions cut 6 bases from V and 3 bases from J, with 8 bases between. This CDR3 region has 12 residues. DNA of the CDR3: TGTGCCAGCAGGTGGGGAGACACTGAAGCTTTCTTT. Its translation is CASRWGDTEAFF.

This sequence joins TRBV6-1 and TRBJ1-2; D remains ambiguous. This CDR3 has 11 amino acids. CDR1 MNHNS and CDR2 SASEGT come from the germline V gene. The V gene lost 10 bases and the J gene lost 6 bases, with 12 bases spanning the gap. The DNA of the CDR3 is TGTGCCACCATAGGGCTCGATGGCTACACCTTC. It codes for CATIGLDGYTF.

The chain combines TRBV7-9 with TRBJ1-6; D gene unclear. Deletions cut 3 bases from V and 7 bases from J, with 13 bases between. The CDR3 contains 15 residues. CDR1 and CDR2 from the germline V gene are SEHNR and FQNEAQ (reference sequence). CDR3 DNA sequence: TGTGCCAGCAGCTTGGGGTTGGCCCTCAATTCACCCCTCCACTTT. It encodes CASSLGLALNSPLHF.

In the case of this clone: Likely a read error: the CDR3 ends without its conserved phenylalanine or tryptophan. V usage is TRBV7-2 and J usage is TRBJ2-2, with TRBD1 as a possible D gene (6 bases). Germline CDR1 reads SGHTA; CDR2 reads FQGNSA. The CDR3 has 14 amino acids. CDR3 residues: CASSFTGNTRELFL. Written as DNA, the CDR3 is TGTGCCAGCAGCTTTACAGGGAACACCAGGGAGCTGTTTTTG.